Listed below are T cell receptor beta chains from one sample, sequenced in a study of T-cell reconstitution after alpha-beta-depleted transplantation in children. TCRdb analysed the PCR reads with MiXCR anew, one entry per CDR3 protein. This repertoire shows approximately 340,000 distinct CDR3 sequences, 10% found once; its top ten account for more than 2%. This specimen was PBMCs from the stem cell graft donor, taken from the stem cell graft. These TCRs come from a human donor who donated a stem cell graft to a child with acute lymphoblastic leukemia. Each CDR3 is given without its conserved first and last residue.

cdr3_length j_call v_call cdr3_aa
14 TRBJ2-7 TRBV7-2 ASSPRGGGRTYEQY
12 TRBJ1-5 TRBV6-1 ASRQQGANQPQH
16 TRBJ2-7 TRBV10-3 AISESTAAGNRRYEQY
12 TRBJ2-1 TRBV7-2 ASSLFSGTNEQF
12 TRBJ1-2 TRBV6-2/TRBV6-3 ASSSLAGLYGYT
18 TRBJ2-1 TRBV12-3/TRBV12-4 ASSLVGTGGGKSSYNEQF
13 TRBJ1-6 TRBV10-3 AISESGTGNSPLH
10 TRBJ2-1 TRBV12-3/TRBV12-4 ASSFQDNEQF
13 TRBJ2-3 TRBV4-1 ASSQGGSGADTQY
17 TRBJ2-7 TRBV11-2 ASSLDGRAGLAYRNEQY
9 TRBJ1-2 TRBV3-1 ASSQMVTYT
11 TRBJ2-2 TRBV7-9 ASSSQGPGELF
13 TRBJ2-7 TRBV5-1 ASSLAAGPSYEQY
11 TRBJ1-1 TRBV4-2 ASSFGTGLEAF
13 TRBJ2-5 TRBV7-2 ASSVTGFGLETQY
12 TRBJ2-7 TRBV3-1 ASSQSGAQREQY
10 TRBJ2-1 TRBV20-1 SASGPYNEQF